The T cell receptor beta chain described here comes from a study of blood T cell repertoires in COVID-19. Study in general: Sample material is recorded as cDNA or gDNA derived from T cells, B-cell-depleted T cells, or PBMCs.

Profiled with immunoSEQ multiplex PCR; TCRdb holds only in-frame clones, not every one. Of roughly 72,000 clones listed, approximately 85% were seen once; the top ten hold over 35%. With respect to this clone: Additional DNA sequences in this sample encode the identical CDR3.

The CDR3 consists of 13 residues. Trimming left V 6 bases short and J 2 bases short, with 10 bases between. This chain joins TRBV12-3 or TRBV12-4 and TRBJ1-2, with D tentatively TRBD1 (6 bases). The source of this sequence is a human donor in a cohort sampled during active COVID-19. Sequencing was carried out using peripheral blood. The CDR3 is CASSLGQNYGYTF. Here the CDR3 DNA reads TGTGCCAGCAGCCTCGGACAGAACTATGGCTACACCTTC.